This entry is about one T cell receptor (beta chain). Antigen specificity is unknown. The data originate from a study of T cell responses to AZD1222 COVID-19 vaccine. The study, taken as a whole, reports: Repertoire sampling happened only post peak T cell response. The sample set comprised mostly white British donors with more females, and clonal diversity was possibly underestimated.

Using immunoSEQ multiplex PCR, the repertoire was profiled, and TCRdb retains in-frame clones only, with some absent. Here the sample spans 110,000 or so clones, roughly 87% being singletons. J was trimmed by 2 bases and V by 3 bases; bases with no gene match: 12. The CDR3 is made up of 17 amino acids. Germline V lookup: CDR1 SGDLS, CDR2 YYNGEE. The V gene is TRBV9, the J gene TRBJ1-1, with TRBD1 matching 8 bases. The sequences come from peripheral blood, collected on day 0 of MenACWY control vaccination. The sequence came from an adult in good health. CDR3 DNA sequence: TGTGCCAGCAGCGCAGACCCCCGACAGGGGATCAACACTGAAGCTTTCTTT. It yields the protein CASSADPRQGINTEAFF.